The clone carrying this T cell receptor beta chain was counted a single time. Its target is unknown. Method: immunoSEQ multiplex PCR; TCRdb's copy keeps in-frame clones and lacks some. Among tens of thousands of clones, approximately 90% were seen once, and the ten largest hold 4% to 6%. The CDR3 runs 16 residues. Trimming pared 2 bases from V and 0 bases from J, leaving 14 bases between. Looked up from germline, CDR1 is SGHTA and CDR2 is FQGTGA. Described time point: newly diagnosed, previously untreated cHL patient sample. Researchers used newly diagnosed, untreated classical Hodgkin lymphoma PBMCs for comparison. The sample comes from a study of PD-1 blockade in classical Hodgkin lymphoma. Study-level findings and limits: Newly diagnosed patients were reported to exhibit reduced baseline TCR diversity relative to healthy donors.

This sequence joins TRBV7-3 and TRBJ2-7; D is unclear. Sequenced sample: peripheral blood mononuclear cells (PBMCs). This TCR derives from a human donor with classical Hodgkin lymphoma. The CDR3 loop is CASSLGVAQSSYEQYV. CDR3 sequence (DNA): TGTGCCAGCAGCTTAGGGGTAGCCCAGAGCTCCTACGAGCAGTACGTC.